This is a list of T cell receptor beta chains from one sample in a study of cytomegalovirus exposure and HLA in healthy donors. The repertoire was sequenced with immunoSEQ multiplex PCR; TCRdb's copy has only in-frame clones and lacks some. Among about 88,000 clones, approximately 70% were seen once, and the ten largest hold under 3%. The sequenced sample consisted of PBMCs. The receptors stem from a man aged 45-60 years in good health and CMV-seronegative. Each CDR3 is given with its conserved first and last residue. A D gene is named only where the DNA matches it firmly. Clone size, where shown, is once, few, many, or a class for clones that have expanded.

TRBV10-3	TRBJ2-1	TRBD1	NA	TGTGCCATCAGTGAGTCGTCACAGGGGGGCAATGAGCAGTTCTTC	CAISESSQGGNEQFF
TRBV7-2	TRBJ2-7	TRBD1	NA	TGTGCCAGCAGCTCCAACAGGGGAACCTACGAGCAGTACTTC	CASSSNRGTYEQYF
TRBV6-5	TRBJ2-3	NA	once	TGTGCCAGCAGACTTAGCGGCAGAGATACGCAGTATTTT	CASRLSGRDTQYF
TRBV6-5	TRBJ2-1	TRBD2	NA	TGTGCCAGCAGTTACTTGGGACTAGCGTGGAATGAGCAGTTCTTC	CASSYLGLAWNEQFF
TRBV6-6	TRBJ1-6	NA	NA	TGTGCCAGCAGCCAATTTACGGGGGTTAATTCACCCCTCCACTTT	CASSQFTGVNSPLHF
TRBV27	TRBJ1-4	NA	NA	TGTGCCAGCAGTAGAAAGTGGGCTCTTAATGAAAAACTGTTTTTT	CASSRKWALNEKLFF
TRBV19	TRBJ1-5	NA	NA	TGTGCCACCGGAGAGAATCAGCCCCAGCATTTT	CATGENQPQHF
TRBV11-2	TRBJ1-5	NA	NA	TGTGCCAGCAGCCCGACCACAGGGATTCTCCAGCCCCAGCATTTT	CASSPTTGILQPQHF
TRBV7-2	TRBJ1-5	TRBD1	few	TGTGCCAGCAGCTTAGCGGAGACAGGGACCCAGCATTTT	CASSLAETGTQHF
TRBV29-1	TRBJ1-1	NA	few	TGCAGCGTTGTTGCACTCCGGGACACTGAAGCTTTCTTT	CSVVALRDTEAFF
TRBV10-3	TRBJ2-2	NA	NA	TGTGCCATCAGTGCGGAGGGGGGGGAGCTGTTTTTT	CAISAEGGELFF
TRBV7-2	TRBJ2-7	TRBD1	few	TGTGCCAGCAGATTCCTAACAGGGGCCCCGGGGGAGCAGTACTTC	CASRFLTGAPGEQYF
TRBV28	TRBJ2-5	NA	few	TGTGCCAGCAGAATCCTATTTGAGACCCAGTACTTC	CASRILFETQYF
TRBV6-5	TRBJ1-1	TRBD1	many	TGTGCCAGCAGTTTCCTCCTCGACAGGGGAGCTGAAGCTTTCTTT	CASSFLLDRGAEAFF
TRBV2	TRBJ2-5	TRBD1	NA	TGTGCCAGCAGCCGGGCGGGGACAGGGGGTGAGACCCAGTACTTC	CASSRAGTGGETQYF
TRBV7-9	TRBJ2-3	TRBD1	NA	TGTGCCAGCAGCTTTCTAGCCCGGACAGGGTTGATTACAGATACGCAGTATTTT	CASSFLARTGLITDTQYF
TRBV25-1	TRBJ1-4	TRBD1	once	TGTGCCAGCAGTGTGAACAGGGGGAGGATGAGTGAAAAACTGTTTTTT	CASSVNRGRMSEKLFF
TRBV7-9	TRBJ2-3	TRBD2	NA	TGTGCCAGCAGCTGGGGACTAGCGGTGGTGAAAGATACGCAGTATTTT	CASSWGLAVVKDTQYF
TRBV6-1	TRBJ2-2	NA	NA	TGTGCCAGCAGTGAATCCCGGGGTTGGGCCGGGGAGCTGTTTTTT	CASSESRGWAGELFF
TRBV27	TRBJ1-5	TRBD1	few	TGTGCCAGCAGTTTACAGACAGGGGGTCAGCCCCAGCATTTT	CASSLQTGGQPQHF
TRBV7-9	TRBJ2-3	TRBD2	NA	TGTGCCAGCAGCTTTCCCATGAGAGCGGGAGGGATCACAGATACGCAGTATTTT	CASSFPMRAGGITDTQYF
TRBV5-4	TRBJ2-7	NA	NA	TGTGCCAGCAGCTTGCGGGGTACTTCTTACGAGCAGTACTTC	CASSLRGTSYEQYF
TRBV19	TRBJ2-1	TRBD2	once	TGTGCCACCCGGACTAGCGGGAGCTCCTACAATGAGCAGTTCTTC	CATRTSGSSYNEQFF
TRBV2	TRBJ2-1	TRBD2	NA	TGTGCCAGCAGTGAGCTCGCGGGAGGAATCAATGAGCAGTTCTTC	CASSELAGGINEQFF
TRBV5-1	TRBJ1-4	TRBD1	NA	TGCGCCAGCAGCCCCGGACAGGGGCCCACTAATGAAAAAATGTTTTTT	CASSPGQGPTNEKMFF
TRBV7-9	TRBJ2-3	TRBD1	NA	TGTGCCAGCACCCAGGACAGGGCCTTTGGCGCAGATACGCAGTATTTT	CASTQDRAFGADTQYF
TRBV27	TRBJ2-3	NA	NA	TGTGCCAGCAGTTCCCACCTCAGGGGATTGGGCACAGATACGCAGTATTTT	CASSSHLRGLGTDTQYF
TRBV7-3	TRBJ2-5	NA	NA	TGTGCCAGCAGCTTACGCAGGGGAGAGACCCAGTACTTC	CASSLRRGETQYF
TRBV28	TRBJ1-1	TRBD1	NA	TGTGCCAGCAGTACCAGCGACAGGGCCACGAAAGCTTTCTTT	CASSTSDRATKAFF
TRBV25-1	TRBJ1-1	NA	NA	TGTGCCAGCAGTGAGCCGGGACTTATGAACACTGAAGCTTTCTTT	CASSEPGLMNTEAFF
TRBV27	TRBJ2-7	TRBD2	NA	TGTGCCAGCAGTCAACTAGGACTAGCGGGGGCCCTTAGGAGCTCCTACGAGCAGTACTTC	CASSQLGLAGALRSSYEQYF
TRBV6-5	TRBJ1-6	NA	NA	TGTGCCAGCAGTTACGGGCAGTCTAATTCACCCCTCCACTTT	CASSYGQSNSPLHF
TRBV7-3	TRBJ1-5	NA	NA	TGTGCCAGCAGCTTAGGGCTCGGTCAGCCCCAGCATTTT	CASSLGLGQPQHF
TRBV4-3	TRBJ2-3	TRBD2	NA	TGCGCCAGCAGCCAAGAGGGGACTAGCGGGAGGTTTGACACAGATACGCAGTATTTT	CASSQEGTSGRFDTDTQYF
TRBV9	TRBJ2-5	TRBD1	NA	TGTGCCAGCAGCCCCTCAGGGGGCGCGGGAGAGACCCAGTACTTC	CASSPSGGAGETQYF
TRBV5-6	TRBJ1-2	TRBD1	once	TGTGCCAGCAGCCTGGGACAGGGCTTCATTGGGTATGGCTACACCTTC	CASSLGQGFIGYGYTF
TRBV9	TRBJ1-1	TRBD1	NA	TGTGCCAGCAGCGTAGGCCCAGGGGGATACCATCCACTGAACACTGAAGCTTTCTTT	CASSVGPGGYHPLNTEAFF
TRBV9	TRBJ1-4	NA	NA	TGTGCCAGCAGCGCTTACAGGGACGTAAGTGAAAAACTGTTTTTT	CASSAYRDVSEKLFF
TRBV7-8	TRBJ1-2	NA	NA	TGTGCCAGCAGCTTACGGGGAGGGGCGTATGGCTACACCTTC	CASSLRGGAYGYTF
TRBV7-2	TRBJ1-5	TRBD1	NA	TGTGCCAGCAGCCCCCGGGACAGGGGATTCGTCGATCAGCCCCAGCATTTT	CASSPRDRGFVDQPQHF
TRBV14	TRBJ2-1	NA	NA	TGTGCCAGCAGCCAAGATTACTCCAAGCAGTTCTTC	CASSQDYSKQFF
TRBV13	TRBJ1-4	NA	NA	TGTGCCAGCAGCTTAGGGGGCGAGAATAATGAAAAACTGTTTTTT	CASSLGGENNEKLFF
TRBV5-6	TRBJ1-1	TRBD1	NA	TGTGCCAGCAGCTCGGGACAGCCGAACACTGAAGCTTTCTTT	CASSSGQPNTEAFF
TRBV15	TRBJ1-2	NA	NA	TGTGCCACCAGCGGCAGATTCAACTATGGCTACACCTTC	CATSGRFNYGYTF
TRBV3-2	TRBJ1-1	NA	once	TGTGCCAGCAGCCCAGAAGCTTTCTTT	CASSPEAFF
TRBV27	TRBJ2-2	TRBD1	NA	TGTGCCAGCAGTTTGAGACAGGGCCCCGGGGAGCTGTTTTTT	CASSLRQGPGELFF
TRBV7-7	TRBJ2-5	NA	few	TGTGCTAGCAGCTTGGAGCGACAAGAGACCCAGTACTTC	CASSLERQETQYF
TRBV7-2	TRBJ2-7	TRBD1	NA	TGTGCCAGCAGCTTCCGGGACAGGGTCGAGCAGTACTTC	CASSFRDRVEQYF
TRBV5-1	TRBJ1-1	NA	NA	TGCGCCAGCAGCCACGGACAGCCGAACACTGAAGCTTTCTTT	CASSHGQPNTEAFF